Included here is one TCR beta chain sequence, with context. Its antigen is not known. The CDR3 is 16 amino acids. With 8 bases removed from V and 3 bases from J, the gap between germline ends came to 22 bases. This sample was included in a study of T cell repertoires in cytomegalovirus infection. The study, taken as a whole, reports: CMV carriers having the relevant HLA were flagged by cumulative public TCR beta family frequency.

TCRdb passed the reads through MiXCR, listing each CDR3 protein once. This table has 400,000 or so distinct CDR3 sequences, roughly 31% appearing once. The receptor's source is a human donor in good health (CMV status not recorded). Some clones in this sample may be carry-over from other donors' samples. The sample was PBMCs. The V and J genes are TRBV12-3 or TRBV12-4 and TRBJ1-2, with a tentative D call TRBD1 (5 bases). The CDR3 DNA reads as TGTGCCAGCGGACACTCCGGGGGGAGAAACCACTATGGCTACACCTTC. It yields the protein CASGHSGGRNHYGYTF.